This entry features one T cell receptor beta chain sequence. The record originates from a study of shared clonotypes between healthy human individuals. This table comes from immunoSEQ multiplex PCR, and its TCRdb copy is limited to in-frame clones, with some not included. This table has over 700,000 clones, just under 75% appearing once. The CDR3 runs to 16 residues. Germline CDR1 is MDHEN and CDR2 is SYDVKM. Trimming took 6 bases from V and 3 from J; bases not matched to a gene: 12. The V gene is TRBV28, the J gene TRBJ1-2, with 8 bases lining up with TRBD1. The source of this sequence is a woman aged 25 to 39 in good health. Specimen: memory CD4+ T cells sorted from blood. Noted subset: CD45RA-negative fraction. In DNA form, the CDR3 reads TGTGCCAGCAGACCTGACAGGGGTTGGAGAGACTATGGCTACACCTTC. This translates into CASRPDRGWRDYGYTF.